The TCR delta chain under discussion was sequenced for a study of γδ T cells in repeated Plasmodium falciparum infection. The overall study: Four controlled malaria infections with P. falciparum NF54 spanned about 640 days. Study-level findings and limits: Compared with Australian children, Malian Vdelta2-negative repertoires seemed more clonal, less diverse, less shared. Many TCRgamma sequences overlapped between individuals in stable Vgamma9/Vdelta2+ repertoires.

TCRdb made new clone calls on the multiplex PCR reads using CATT. The sample contains roughly 93,000 delta-chain clones, 0.85% to 1% of which appear only once. Flow sorting of PBMC yielded separate Vgamma9/Vdelta2+ and Vdelta2-negative gammadelta T cell populations for bulk repertoire analysis. After removal of 6 bases from V and 9 bases from J, the junction contained 25 bases not matched to a gene. The CDR3 contains 18 residues. The V gene's germline CDR1 is TSWWSYY and CDR2 QGS. This clone was counted only a few times. Antigen specificity is unknown. This DNA translates differently at residue 12 from the TCRdb protein, which is that of a much larger clone; a read error is likely, and the protein shown is the DNA's own translation.

The receptor's source is a pool of human donors (malaria-infected and uninfected, not separated). This sequence joins TRDV1 and TRDJ1; 7 nucleotides align to TRDD3. No J segment appears in TCRdb, so it was assigned here by matching the sequence to germline. The specimen was gamma-delta T cells from blood. The DNA for the CDR3 is TGTGCTCTTGGTTCTATCTTACCTCTCTGGGGGGTAACGAAGCAACTCATCTTT. It yields the protein CALGSILPLWGVTKQLIF.